The rows below give T cell receptor beta chains drawn from one sample of a study of identical twins. TCRdb itself ran the 5' RACE reads through MiXCR, one entry per CDR3 protein. The profile shows about 200,000 distinct CDR3 sequences, around 6.8% of them singletons. These same records also appear under a second study, on yellow fever vaccine responses in identical twins.

The source material was memory (CD45RO+) T cells sorted from blood. The receptors come from a woman younger than 35 in good health. CDR3s include the opening cysteine and the closing phenylalanine or tryptophan. Each record gives: CDR3 DNA, CDR3 protein, D gene, J gene, clone size, V gene, CDR3 length. D genes are given only for firm matches. Only some rows state a clone size, as once, few, many or a class for expanded clones.

DNA: TGCAGTGCAACGACAGGGGACAACACCGGGGAGCTGTTTTTT
CDR3: CSATTGDNTGELFF
D: TRBD1
J: TRBJ2-2
size: few
V: TRBV20-1
length: 14

DNA: TGTGCCAGCAGCCGTCTTGGGACTAGCGGGGGAGGGACCCAGTACTTC
CDR3: CASSRLGTSGGGTQYF
D: TRBD2
J: TRBJ2-5
size: NA
V: TRBV11-2
length: 16

DNA: TGTGCCAGCAGCCCTCAACGGGATACGCAGTATTTT
CDR3: CASSPQRDTQYF
D: NA
J: TRBJ2-3
size: many
V: TRBV9
length: 12

DNA: TGTGCCAGCAGCTCGGGACAGGGATATTCACCCCTCCACTTT
CDR3: CASSSGQGYSPLHF
D: TRBD1
J: TRBJ1-6
size: many
V: TRBV7-8
length: 14

DNA: TGCAGCGTTGAAGGGTGGTCAGGGGAAGAGACCCAGTACTTC
CDR3: CSVEGWSGEETQYF
D: NA
J: TRBJ2-5
size: many
V: TRBV29-1
length: 14

DNA: TGTGCCAGTAGTGGCCCCGGGACAGGGCACGACGAGCAGTACTTC
CDR3: CASSGPGTGHDEQYF
D: TRBD1
J: TRBJ2-7
size: NA
V: TRBV19
length: 15

DNA: TGTGCCAGCAGCTTAGGGGCGGGCATCGGCACAGATACGCAGTATTTT
CDR3: CASSLGAGIGTDTQYF
D: NA
J: TRBJ2-3
size: NA
V: TRBV7-8
length: 16

DNA: TGTGCCAGCAGCTTAGGACAGACCCAAGAGACCCAGTACTTC
CDR3: CASSLGQTQETQYF
D: NA
J: TRBJ2-5
size: many
V: TRBV5-6
length: 14

DNA: TGTGCCAGCAGTGACCGGGACACCAATGAGCAGTTCTTC
CDR3: CASSDRDTNEQFF
D: NA
J: TRBJ2-1
size: many
V: TRBV6-6
length: 13

DNA: TGTGCCATCATGGGCGCGGGACAGGGGGGCACAGATACGCAGTATTTT
CDR3: CAIMGAGQGGTDTQYF
D: TRBD1
J: TRBJ2-3
size: NA
V: TRBV10-3
length: 16

DNA: TGTGCCAGCAGCTTAGGACAGGACAGTGAAAAACTGTTTTTT
CDR3: CASSLGQDSEKLFF
D: NA
J: TRBJ1-4
size: NA
V: TRBV7-9
length: 14

DNA: TGCGCCAGCAGCTTGGGGGACGAAGTTCTGAATGAGCAGTTCTTC
CDR3: CASSLGDEVLNEQFF
D: NA
J: TRBJ2-1
size: many
V: TRBV5-1
length: 15

DNA: TGCAGTGCTAGAGGTGGAAGCGGCAATCAGCCCCAGCATTTT
CDR3: CSARGGSGNQPQHF
D: NA
J: TRBJ1-5
size: many
V: TRBV20-1
length: 14

DNA: TGTGCCACCAGCAGAGAGTGGGACAGGGCCTACAATGAGCAGTTCTTC
CDR3: CATSREWDRAYNEQFF
D: TRBD1
J: TRBJ2-1
size: few
V: TRBV15
length: 16

DNA: TGTGCCAGCAGCCAAGTGCAGGGAACTTCACCCCTCCACTTT
CDR3: CASSQVQGTSPLHF
D: NA
J: TRBJ1-6
size: NA
V: TRBV4-2
length: 14

DNA: TGTGCCTGGAGCGAAAACACCGGGGAGCTGTTTTTT
CDR3: CAWSENTGELFF
D: NA
J: TRBJ2-2
size: few
V: TRBV30
length: 12

DNA: TGTGCCAGCGGCTGGCCGGGAGAGACCCAGTACTTC
CDR3: CASGWPGETQYF
D: NA
J: TRBJ2-5
size: few
V: TRBV7-8
length: 12

DNA: TGTGCCAGCAGTTATCAGGGACAGGGAGCCCCCTCTGGGGCCAACGTCCTGACTTTC
CDR3: CASSYQGQGAPSGANVLTF
D: TRBD1
J: TRBJ2-6
size: NA
V: TRBV6-5
length: 19

DNA: TGCAGTGCTTTGGGGGAGGGCGTGACAGATACGCAGTATTTT
CDR3: CSALGEGVTDTQYF
D: TRBD2
J: TRBJ2-3
size: NA
V: TRBV20-1
length: 14

DNA: TGCAGTGCTAGTAGAGGGGCGGACACCGGGGAGCTGTTTTTT
CDR3: CSASRGADTGELFF
D: NA
J: TRBJ2-2
size: NA
V: TRBV20-1
length: 14

DNA: TGCAGCGTTGCCTGGACCGGGAACACTGAAGCTTTCTTT
CDR3: CSVAWTGNTEAFF
D: NA
J: TRBJ1-1
size: many
V: TRBV29-1
length: 13

DNA: TGTGCCAGCTCACCTACTAAAGGACAGAACAATGAGCAGTTCTTC
CDR3: CASSPTKGQNNEQFF
D: NA
J: TRBJ2-1
size: few
V: TRBV18
length: 15

DNA: TGTGCCAGCAGCCCGGGACCGTTCACCGGGGAGCTGTTTTTT
CDR3: CASSPGPFTGELFF
D: NA
J: TRBJ2-2
size: NA
V: TRBV7-2
length: 14

DNA: TGTGCCACCAGCAGAGAGAACACTGAAGCTTTCTTT
CDR3: CATSRENTEAFF
D: NA
J: TRBJ1-1
size: NA
V: TRBV15
length: 12

DNA: TGTGCCAGCAGCTTGGGACTAGCGGGGCAATACAATGAGCAGTTCTTC
CDR3: CASSLGLAGQYNEQFF
D: TRBD2
J: TRBJ2-1
size: many
V: TRBV5-8
length: 16

DNA: TGCAGTGCTGCGGGACTCGGGGGGGAGGGGACCCAGTACTTC
CDR3: CSAAGLGGEGTQYF
D: TRBD2
J: TRBJ2-5
size: few
V: TRBV20-1
length: 14

DNA: TGTGCCAGCTCACCAAACGCGGGGGAGACCCAGTACTTC
CDR3: CASSPNAGETQYF
D: NA
J: TRBJ2-5
size: few
V: TRBV18
length: 13

DNA: TGTGCCAGTCAACTAGCGAACACCGGGGAGCTGTTTTTT
CDR3: CASQLANTGELFF
D: NA
J: TRBJ2-2
size: many
V: TRBV7-8
length: 13

DNA: TGTGCCAGCAGCCCGGGACGGAGGGCAACGAACACCGGGGAGCTGTTTTTT
CDR3: CASSPGRRATNTGELFF
D: NA
J: TRBJ2-2
size: NA
V: TRBV6-1
length: 17

DNA: TGTGCCAGCAGTACAGGGGGCGCAGGGACTGAAGCTTTCTTT
CDR3: CASSTGGAGTEAFF
D: TRBD1
J: TRBJ1-1
size: few
V: TRBV28
length: 14

DNA: TGTGCCACCAGCAAAGGAGGAACCTACGAGCAGTACTTC
CDR3: CATSKGGTYEQYF
D: NA
J: TRBJ2-7
size: few
V: TRBV15
length: 13

DNA: TGCGCCAGCAGCGGAGGACAGGGGGTCGGTGAGCAGTTCTTC
CDR3: CASSGGQGVGEQFF
D: TRBD1
J: TRBJ2-1
size: NA
V: TRBV5-1
length: 14

DNA: TGTGCCAGCAGTCAACGACAGGGGGCGGGCTATGGCTACACCTTC
CDR3: CASSQRQGAGYGYTF
D: TRBD1
J: TRBJ1-2
size: few
V: TRBV2
length: 15

DNA: TGTGCCAGCAGCCTCATAGCGGGAGTCTACAATGAGCAGTTCTTC
CDR3: CASSLIAGVYNEQFF
D: TRBD2
J: TRBJ2-1
size: NA
V: TRBV12-3/TRBV12-4
length: 15

DNA: TGCAGTGCGGACCCAGGGACTTCAAACACTGAAGCTTTCTTT
CDR3: CSADPGTSNTEAFF
D: NA
J: TRBJ1-1
size: many
V: TRBV20-1
length: 14

DNA: TGTGCCAGCAGCTCCCAAGTAGCGACCGAGCAGTACTTC
CDR3: CASSSQVATEQYF
D: NA
J: TRBJ2-7
size: few
V: TRBV6-1
length: 13

DNA: TGTGCCAGCAGCTCTCGAGGAGGGTCTTTGAGCACTGAAGCTTTCTTT
CDR3: CASSSRGGSLSTEAFF
D: NA
J: TRBJ1-1
size: many
V: TRBV7-2
length: 16

DNA: TGTGCCAGCAGCTTAATGGTAGCGCCCCGCACAGATACGCAGTATTTT
CDR3: CASSLMVAPRTDTQYF
D: NA
J: TRBJ2-3
size: NA
V: TRBV7-2
length: 16

DNA: TGTGCCAGCAGTTACTCGGCTACCCTTAGACAGCCCCAGCATTTT
CDR3: CASSYSATLRQPQHF
D: NA
J: TRBJ1-5
size: NA
V: TRBV6-5
length: 15

DNA: TGTGCCAGCAGCCAAGATCCTAGCCCATCCTACGAGCAGTACTTC
CDR3: CASSQDPSPSYEQYF
D: NA
J: TRBJ2-7
size: few
V: TRBV3-1
length: 15

DNA: TGTGCCAGCAGCAAAGCCGGCCTTACAGGGGCCAATCAGCCCCAGCATTTT
CDR3: CASSKAGLTGANQPQHF
D: NA
J: TRBJ1-5
size: NA
V: TRBV21-1
length: 17

DNA: TGTGCCAGCAGTTCCCACCAACTAGCGGGGGGGCCTGGCACAGATACGCAGTATTTT
CDR3: CASSSHQLAGGPGTDTQYF
D: TRBD2
J: TRBJ2-3
size: few
V: TRBV6-5
length: 19

DNA: TGTGCCAGCAGCCGACGTACAGGAGAAACCGGGGAGCTGTTTTTT
CDR3: CASSRRTGETGELFF
D: NA
J: TRBJ2-2
size: many
V: TRBV7-2
length: 15

DNA: TGTGCCAGCAGTCGAGCCCCTGCCTACAATGAGCAGTTCTTC
CDR3: CASSRAPAYNEQFF
D: NA
J: TRBJ2-1
size: many
V: TRBV6-2/TRBV6-3
length: 14

DNA: TGTGCCAGCAGCTTTAGAGCGGGGGCAGAGACCCAGTACTTC
CDR3: CASSFRAGAETQYF
D: TRBD2
J: TRBJ2-5
size: few
V: TRBV7-6
length: 14

DNA: TGTGCCAGCAGTGCACAGGGTACTGGAGAGCAGTACTTC
CDR3: CASSAQGTGEQYF
D: NA
J: TRBJ2-7
size: many
V: TRBV7-2
length: 13

DNA: TGTGCCAGCAGTATTTCGCGCTTGTCGTCTCAGCCGAACACTGAAGCTTTCTTT
CDR3: CASSISRLSSQPNTEAFF
D: NA
J: TRBJ1-1
size: few
V: TRBV2
length: 18